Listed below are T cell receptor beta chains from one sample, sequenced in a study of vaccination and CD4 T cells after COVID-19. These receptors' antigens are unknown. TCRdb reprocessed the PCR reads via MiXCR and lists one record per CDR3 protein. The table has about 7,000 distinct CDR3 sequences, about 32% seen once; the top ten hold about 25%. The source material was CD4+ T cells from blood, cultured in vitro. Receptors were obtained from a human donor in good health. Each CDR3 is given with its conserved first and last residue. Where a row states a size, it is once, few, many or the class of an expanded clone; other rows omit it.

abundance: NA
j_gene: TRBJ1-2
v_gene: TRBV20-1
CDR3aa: CGAFKPGSYGYTF

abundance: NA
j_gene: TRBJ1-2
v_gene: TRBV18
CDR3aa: CASSPGQGEYYGYTF

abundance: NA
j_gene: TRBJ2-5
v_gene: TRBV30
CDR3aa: CAWSVLSGWETQYF

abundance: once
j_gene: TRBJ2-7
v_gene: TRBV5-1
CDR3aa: CASSPLAGTLSYEQYF

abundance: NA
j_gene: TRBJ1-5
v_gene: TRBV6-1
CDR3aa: CASRPGTKGNQPQHF

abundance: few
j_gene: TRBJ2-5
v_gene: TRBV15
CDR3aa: CATSRLTGGQETQYF

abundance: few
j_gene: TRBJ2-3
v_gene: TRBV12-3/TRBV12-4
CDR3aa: CASSLGTRPTDTQYF

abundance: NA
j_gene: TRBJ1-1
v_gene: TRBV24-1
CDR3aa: CATSLDSVTGTEAFF

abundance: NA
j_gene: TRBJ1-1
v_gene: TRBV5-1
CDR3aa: CASSSLNEMNTEAFF

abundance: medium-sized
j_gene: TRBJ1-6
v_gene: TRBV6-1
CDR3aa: CASSQTVISPLHF

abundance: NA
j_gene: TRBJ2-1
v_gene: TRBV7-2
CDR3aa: CASSWGGGVILEQFF

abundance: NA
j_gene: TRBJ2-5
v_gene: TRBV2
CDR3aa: CASEDWETQYF

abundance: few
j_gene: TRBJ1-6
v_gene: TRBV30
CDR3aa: CAWSLVKSPLHF

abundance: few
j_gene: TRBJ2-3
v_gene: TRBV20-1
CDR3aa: CSARGGAGTDTQYF

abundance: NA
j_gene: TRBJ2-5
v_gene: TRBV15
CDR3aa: CATSSVEETQYF

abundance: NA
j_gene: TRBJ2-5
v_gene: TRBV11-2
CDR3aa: CASSLAPPASGSQETQYF

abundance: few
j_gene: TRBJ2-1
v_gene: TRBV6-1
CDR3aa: CASSESKDNEQFF

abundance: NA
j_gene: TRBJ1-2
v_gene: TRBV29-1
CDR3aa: CSVDEGNVGGYTF

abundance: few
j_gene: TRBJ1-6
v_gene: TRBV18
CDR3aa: CASSPQTGHNSPLHF

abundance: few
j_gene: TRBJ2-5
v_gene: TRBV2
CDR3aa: CASSAQRETQYF

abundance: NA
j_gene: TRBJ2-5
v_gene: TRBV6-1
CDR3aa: CASREGAGGPWETQYF

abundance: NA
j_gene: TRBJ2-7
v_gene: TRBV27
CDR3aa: CASSLSPDSYEQYF

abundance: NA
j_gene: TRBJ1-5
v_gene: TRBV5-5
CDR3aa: CASSLEGGDQPQHF

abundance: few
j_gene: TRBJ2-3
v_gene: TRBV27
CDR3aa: CASSRGFNTDTQYF

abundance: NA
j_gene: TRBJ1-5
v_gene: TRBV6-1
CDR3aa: CASSQVFNQPQHF

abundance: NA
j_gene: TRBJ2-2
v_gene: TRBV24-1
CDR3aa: CATSQGGSGTGELFF

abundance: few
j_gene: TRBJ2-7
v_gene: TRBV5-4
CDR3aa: CASSLGGSSYEQYF

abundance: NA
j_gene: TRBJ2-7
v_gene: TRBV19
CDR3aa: CASGTGMQDEQYF

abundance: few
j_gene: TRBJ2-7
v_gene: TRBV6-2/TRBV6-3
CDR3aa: CASSYPTEQYF

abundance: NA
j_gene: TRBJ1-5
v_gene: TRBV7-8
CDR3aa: CASSLRVRGDQPQHF

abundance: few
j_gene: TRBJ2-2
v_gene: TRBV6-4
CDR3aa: CASSDSSTGELFF

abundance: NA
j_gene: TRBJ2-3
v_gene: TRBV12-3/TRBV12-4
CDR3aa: CASSLVQGTDTQYF

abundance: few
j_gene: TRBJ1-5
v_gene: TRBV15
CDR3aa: CATSRDNQPQHF

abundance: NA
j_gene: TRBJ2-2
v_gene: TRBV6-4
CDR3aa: CAILGLETTGELFF

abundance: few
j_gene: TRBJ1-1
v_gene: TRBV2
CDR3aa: CASFRETNTEAFF

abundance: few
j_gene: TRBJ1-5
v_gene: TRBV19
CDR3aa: CASSRQGAQPQHF

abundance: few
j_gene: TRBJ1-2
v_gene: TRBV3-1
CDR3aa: CASSQTTNYGYTF

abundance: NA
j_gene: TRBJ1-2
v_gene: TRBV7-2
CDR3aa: CASSGYRDGYTF

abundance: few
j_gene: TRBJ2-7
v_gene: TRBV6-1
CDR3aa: CASSDITGSYEQYF

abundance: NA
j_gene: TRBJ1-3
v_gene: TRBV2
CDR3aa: CAKRDSGGNTIYF

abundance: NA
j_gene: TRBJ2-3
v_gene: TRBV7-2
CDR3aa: CASSLSRAGETQYF

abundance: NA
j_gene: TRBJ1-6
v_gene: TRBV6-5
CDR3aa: CASSYSKSQHNSPLHF

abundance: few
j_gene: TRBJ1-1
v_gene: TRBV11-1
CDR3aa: CASSLAANTEAFF

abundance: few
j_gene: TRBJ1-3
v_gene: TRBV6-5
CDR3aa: CASSYSSPGNTIYF